The clone carrying this T cell receptor (beta chain) appeared many times. Its cognate antigen is unknown. This sample is part of a study of Graves' ophthalmopathy and Graves' hyperthyroidism. The overall study: Sampling took place at initial diagnosis, with peripheral blood obtained before any treatment.

Germline values: CDR1 MNHEY, CDR2 SVGAGI. The length of the CDR3 is 13 residues. The V and J ends lost 7 bases and 3 bases respectively, with 10 bases between them. Study-level findings and limits: Clonotypes were expanded in thyroid at above 0.001 frequency, and most also appeared in blood.

Diagnosis used clinical symptoms, serum thyroxine, TRAb, thyroid ultrasound and orbital computed tomography. The PBMCs originated from approximately 10 ml of fresh peripheral blood. Researchers took RNA transcripts and amplified TCR beta CDR3 regions from them. Following a first-round RT-PCR that used HTBI primers, a second-round multiplex PCR was carried out. TCRdb called the multiplex PCR reads again in MiXCR, with one record for every CDR3 protein. This sample has roughly 400,000 distinct CDR3 sequences, with approximately 15% found just once. This sequence joins TRBV6-5 and TRBJ1-5; D call uncertain. Source material: peripheral blood. This receptor was taken from a woman aged 18-35 years with stable Graves' hyperthyroidism. The CDR3 sequence is CASMFGPNQPQHF. The CDR3 nucleotides read TGTGCCAGCATGTTCGGGCCCAATCAGCCCCAGCATTTT.